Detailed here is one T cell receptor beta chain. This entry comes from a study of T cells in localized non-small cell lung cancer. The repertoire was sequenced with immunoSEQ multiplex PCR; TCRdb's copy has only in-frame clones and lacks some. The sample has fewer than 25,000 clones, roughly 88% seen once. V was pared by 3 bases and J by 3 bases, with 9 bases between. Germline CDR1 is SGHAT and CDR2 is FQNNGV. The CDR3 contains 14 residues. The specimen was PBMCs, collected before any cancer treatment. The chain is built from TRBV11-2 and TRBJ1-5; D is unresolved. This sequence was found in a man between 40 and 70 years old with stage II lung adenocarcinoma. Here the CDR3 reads CASSFGRNNQPQHF. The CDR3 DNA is TGTGCCAGCAGCTTCGGGAGGAACAATCAGCCCCAGCATTTT.